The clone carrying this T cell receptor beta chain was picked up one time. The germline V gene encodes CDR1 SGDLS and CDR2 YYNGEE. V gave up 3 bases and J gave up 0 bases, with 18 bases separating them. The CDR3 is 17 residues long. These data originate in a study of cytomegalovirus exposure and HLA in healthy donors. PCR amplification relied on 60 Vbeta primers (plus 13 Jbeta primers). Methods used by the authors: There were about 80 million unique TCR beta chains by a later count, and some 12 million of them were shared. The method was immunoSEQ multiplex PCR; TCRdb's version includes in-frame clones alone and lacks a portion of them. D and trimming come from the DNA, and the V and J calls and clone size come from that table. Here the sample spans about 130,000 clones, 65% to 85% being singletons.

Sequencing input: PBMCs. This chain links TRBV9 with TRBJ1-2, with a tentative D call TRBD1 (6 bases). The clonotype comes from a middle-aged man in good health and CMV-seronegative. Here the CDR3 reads CASSATGRDTANYGYTF. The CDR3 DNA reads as TGTGCCAGCAGCGCGACGGGCCGGGACACAGCTAACTATGGCTACACCTTC.